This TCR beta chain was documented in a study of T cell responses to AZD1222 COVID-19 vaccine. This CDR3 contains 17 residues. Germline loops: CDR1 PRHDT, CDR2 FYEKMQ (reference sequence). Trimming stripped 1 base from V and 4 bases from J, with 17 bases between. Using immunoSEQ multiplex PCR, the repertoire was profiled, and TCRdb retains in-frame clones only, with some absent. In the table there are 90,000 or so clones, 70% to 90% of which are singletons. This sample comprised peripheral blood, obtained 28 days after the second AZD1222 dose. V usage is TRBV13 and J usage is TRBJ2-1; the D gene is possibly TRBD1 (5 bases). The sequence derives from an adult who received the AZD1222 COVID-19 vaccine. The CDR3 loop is CASSLEGSRDRYNEQFF. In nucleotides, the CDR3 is TGTGCCAGCAGCTTAGAGGGGTCCAGGGATCGTTACAATGAGCAGTTCTTC.